This T cell receptor beta chain came from a study of CD8 T cells in Susac syndrome. RNA, at about 0.45 to 1 ug, was reverse transcribed with random hexamers. One entry per CDR3 protein results from TCRdb running MiXCR on the immunoSEQ multiplex PCR reads. The sample lists 50,000 or so distinct CDR3 sequences, around 93% seen once, with 0.4% to 0.55% in the top ten. The V gene lost 4 bases and the J gene lost 7 bases, with 28 bases spanning the gap. Germline-derived CDR1 and CDR2 are DFQATT and SNEGSKA (reference sequence). The CDR3 length is 18 residues. The sequenced sample consisted of CD8+ T cells from PBMCs. V gene TRBV20-1 combines with J gene TRBJ1-4; possibly TRBD1 for D (5 bases). The TCR sequence derives from a human donor with multiple sclerosis. The DNA of the CDR3 is TGCAGTGCTATAAGAGCAGAATTCCTCAGGGATCCCGCTGAAAAACTGTTTTTT. This codes for CSAIRAEFLRDPAEKLFF.